Listed below are T cell receptor beta chains from one sample, sequenced in a study of sequential checkpoint blockade in melanoma. Method: immunoSEQ multiplex PCR; TCRdb's copy keeps in-frame clones and lacks some. There are 15,000 to 20,000 clones in the sample; roughly 53% occur only once, and 17% lies in the top ten. The starting material was CD8+ T cells sorted from blood (inferred from file names), obtained from a patient given nivolumab and ipilimumab in sequence. All receptors come from a human donor with melanoma. CDR3s include the opening cysteine and the closing phenylalanine or tryptophan. Fields, in order: V gene, J gene, clone size, D gene, CDR3 DNA, CDR3 protein. A D gene is named only where the DNA matches it firmly. For some rows the clone size is stated as once, few or many, or as a class when expanded; others skip it.

TRBV6-5	TRBJ2-6	NA	NA	TGTGCCACCTATCCCCACCCTGGGGCCAACGTCCTGACTTTC	CATYPHPGANVLTF
TRBV5-6	TRBJ2-7	NA	NA	TGTGCCAGCAGCTTAGGGGGTCCGGGCAACGAGCAGTACTTC	CASSLGGPGNEQYF
TRBV19	TRBJ2-7	NA	NA	TGTGCCAGTAGGTCCCCAGGGCCCACCTACGAGCAGTACTTC	CASRSPGPTYEQYF
TRBV7-9	TRBJ2-7	NA	NA	TGTGCCAGCAGCCCATGGGACTTAACCTACGAGCAGTACTTC	CASSPWDLTYEQYF
TRBV14	TRBJ2-2	NA	TRBD2	TGTGCCAGCAGCCCCTCGGGACTAGCGGGGGGCAAACACCGGGAGCTGTTTTTT	CASSPSGLAGGKHRELFF
TRBV6-1	TRBJ1-1	NA	NA	TGTGCCAGCAGTGAATTGAGGGCCCCCCTGCAGGAAGCTTTCTTT	CASSELRAPLQEAFF
TRBV7-9	TRBJ1-1	NA	NA	TGTGCCAGCAGCTTAGGCGGGGGAAACACTGAAGCTTTCTTT	CASSLGGGNTEAFF
TRBV7-6	TRBJ2-1	few	NA	TGTGCCAGCAGCCAGGACAGCCCTGAGCAGTTCTTC	CASSQDSPEQFF
TRBV28	TRBJ2-4	NA	TRBD1	TGTGCCAGCAGTCCAACCCCGGGACAGGGGGAAAACATTCAGTACTTC	CASSPTPGQGENIQYF
TRBV6-6	TRBJ2-2	medium-sized	NA	TGTGCCGTCCTTCTCCGCGGGGAGCTGTTTTTT	CAVLLRGELFF
TRBV28	TRBJ2-3	NA	NA	TGTGCCAGCAGTTTAGTCCCCGGCACAGATACGCAGTATTTT	CASSLVPGTDTQYF
TRBV11-1	TRBJ2-1	NA	TRBD2	TGTGCCAGCACTCAACTCCGGACTAGCGGGGCCTACAATGAGCAGTTCTTC	CASTQLRTSGAYNEQFF
TRBV5-4	TRBJ1-6	NA	TRBD1	TGTGCCAGCAGCTGGGACAGGGGATTAGCGCCCCTCCACTTT	CASSWDRGLAPLHF
TRBV4-1	TRBJ1-5	NA	NA	TGCGCCAGCAGCCTAGATCCGAATACAGGGAGCAATCAGCCCCAGCATTTT	CASSLDPNTGSNQPQHF
TRBV5-6	TRBJ1-4	NA	TRBD1	TGTGCCAGCAGCTTGGCCTGGCAGGGGGCGAATGAAAAACTGTTTTTT	CASSLAWQGANEKLFF
TRBV6-1	TRBJ2-7	few	TRBD2	TGTGCCAGCAGCCACTTCCTCGGGGAGGGCTACGAGCAGTACTTC	CASSHFLGEGYEQYF
TRBV6-5	TRBJ1-2	NA	TRBD1	TGTGCCAGCAGCCGCCAGGGGGGCCGGTATGGCTACACCTTC	CASSRQGGRYGYTF
TRBV7-9	TRBJ1-1	NA	NA	TGTGCCAGCAGCTACAGGGTGAACACTGAAGCTTTCTTT	CASSYRVNTEAFF
TRBV28	TRBJ1-3	NA	NA	TGTGCCAGCACCCTCACCGGGACATCCGGAAACACCATATATTTT	CASTLTGTSGNTIYF
TRBV7-3	TRBJ2-1	once	TRBD2	TGTGCCAGCAGCTTATTAGTGCGCGGGGGGTCGGGCAATGAGCAGTTCTTC	CASSLLVRGGSGNEQFF
TRBV29-1	TRBJ2-7	once	NA	TGCAGCGGCTTAGAGGGCGAGCAGTACTTC	CSGLEGEQYF
TRBV5-1	TRBJ2-3	NA	NA	TGCGCCAGCAGCTGGACTCGTCCGATTACAGATACGCAGTATTTT	CASSWTRPITDTQYF
TRBV7-8	TRBJ1-1	NA	NA	TGTGCCAGCAGCTATGGAGGGCGGGCTGAAGCTTTCTTT	CASSYGGRAEAFF
TRBV19	TRBJ1-6	NA	NA	TGTGCCAGTAGTATAACAGGCTCACCCCTCCACTTT	CASSITGSPLHF
TRBV2	TRBJ2-5	few	TRBD2	TGTGCCAGCAAATCGAGGGGAGGGCGTGAGACCCAGTACTTC	CASKSRGGRETQYF
TRBV10-2	TRBJ2-1	NA	NA	TGCGCCAGCAGCCCCGGGACTTACTCCTACAATGAGCAGTTCTTC	CASSPGTYSYNEQFF
TRBV6-5	TRBJ2-7	NA	TRBD1	TGTGCCAGCAGTTGGGCCGGACAGGGCCTCTACGAGCAGTACTTC	CASSWAGQGLYEQYF
TRBV6-4	TRBJ2-3	NA	NA	TGTGCCAGCAGCTCCACTAGCTCCGGGGCCACAGATACGCAGTATTTT	CASSSTSSGATDTQYF
TRBV29-1	TRBJ1-1	NA	NA	TGCAGCGTCCCGGCTGGGCTTATGAACACTGAAGCTTTCTTT	CSVPAGLMNTEAFF
TRBV28	TRBJ1-2	few	NA	TGTGCCAGCAGCCCAACCTTGACAAATTTCAATGGCTACACCTTC	CASSPTLTNFNGYTF
TRBV2	TRBJ2-7	once	TRBD1	TGTGCCAGCAACGTCGGGACAGGGAGACTCTACGAGCAGTACTTC	CASNVGTGRLYEQYF
TRBV27	TRBJ1-2	NA	NA	TGTGCCAGCAGTTTATCGCAACAGCTTAACTATGGCTACACCTTC	CASSLSQQLNYGYTF
TRBV2	TRBJ1-2	few	NA	TGTGCCACAACAACAGGGTTCGGCTACACCTTC	CATTTGFGYTF
TRBV11-2	TRBJ1-1	NA	TRBD1	TGTGCCAGCAGAACAGGGGGCACTGAAGCTTTCTTT	CASRTGGTEAFF
TRBV4-3	TRBJ2-7	NA	NA	TGCGCCAGCAGCCAACCCGACAGCTACGAGCAGTACTTC	CASSQPDSYEQYF
TRBV11-2	TRBJ2-7	NA	TRBD1	TGTGCCAGCAGCTTTTGGACAGGCGGTGGGGAGCAGTACTTC	CASSFWTGGGEQYF
TRBV2	TRBJ1-6	NA	TRBD1	TGTGCCAGCAGTGACTTCGGGACAGGGGGCCAACTGGGAAATTCACCCCTCCACTTT	CASSDFGTGGQLGNSPLHF
TRBV10-2	TRBJ2-2	NA	NA	TGCGCCACTACAGGGTCGGGCACCGGGGAGCTGTTTTTT	CATTGSGTGELFF
TRBV5-1	TRBJ2-3	NA	NA	TGCGCCAGCAGCTTGGAAGGGGCCTACAGCACAGATACGCAGTATTTT	CASSLEGAYSTDTQYF
TRBV14	TRBJ2-7	few	TRBD2	TGTGCCAGCAGCCATTTCCGACTGAGCGGGAGGGGAGAGCAGTACTTC	CASSHFRLSGRGEQYF
TRBV19	TRBJ2-1	few	NA	TGTGCCAGTAGTGAAGACGGGAGAGGGGATGAGCAGTTCTTC	CASSEDGRGDEQFF
TRBV29-1	TRBJ2-5	NA	TRBD1	TGCAGCGTTGAAGAGGGGACAGTGGAAGAGACCCAGTACTTC	CSVEEGTVEETQYF
TRBV27	TRBJ2-1	NA	TRBD2	TGTGCCAGCAGTCTCGGACTAGCGGGAACCAATGAGCAGTTCTTC	CASSLGLAGTNEQFF
TRBV2	TRBJ1-6	NA	NA	TGTGCCAGCAGTGAAGCGGAGAACTATAATTCACCCCTCCACTTT	CASSEAENYNSPLHF
TRBV7-2	TRBJ2-7	NA	TRBD2	TGTGCCAGCAGCTCGTTTCCGGGACTATATTACGAGCAGTACTTC	CASSSFPGLYYEQYF
TRBV7-7	TRBJ2-1	once	NA	TGTGCCAGCAGCTATACTCTTGGCAATGAGCAGTTCTTC	CASSYTLGNEQFF
TRBV6-5	TRBJ1-2	few	TRBD1	TGTGCCAGCAGTTACGCTGGGACAGGGGGAGGCTACACCTTC	CASSYAGTGGGYTF
TRBV7-9	TRBJ2-7	few	NA	TGTGCCAGCAGCTTCGGCAGCGCCTACGAGCAGTACTTC	CASSFGSAYEQYF
TRBV19	TRBJ1-1	NA	TRBD1	TGTGCCAGTAGTTTTTCCGGGACAGGGGGGACTGAAGCTTTCTTT	CASSFSGTGGTEAFF
TRBV7-9	TRBJ2-7	NA	TRBD1	TGTGCCAGCAGAAGGCCCGGGACAGTCCCCTACGAGCAGTACTTC	CASRRPGTVPYEQYF
TRBV28	TRBJ1-6	few	NA	TGTGCCAGCAGTTTATTACTCTCAGGCAATTCACCCCTCCACTTT	CASSLLLSGNSPLHF
TRBV18	TRBJ2-7	NA	TRBD1	TGTGCCAGCTCACTCGGGACAGGGACCGACGAGCAGTACTTC	CASSLGTGTDEQYF
TRBV7-9	TRBJ2-5	NA	TRBD1	TGTGCCAGCAGCTTTAGACAGGGTCCCCAGGAGACCCAGTACTTC	CASSFRQGPQETQYF
TRBV6-1	TRBJ1-2	NA	TRBD1	TGTGCCAGCAGTGAAGGTGTAGGGGGCATAGACTATGGCTACACCTTC	CASSEGVGGIDYGYTF
TRBV7-8	TRBJ1-1	NA	NA	TGTGCCAGCAGCTTAGAGCGGACGAACACTGAAGCTTTCTTT	CASSLERTNTEAFF
TRBV4-2	TRBJ2-5	few	TRBD2	TGTGCCAGCAGCCAAGATCCCGGACTAGCGGGGGGGATAGATAAAGAGACCCAGTACTTC	CASSQDPGLAGGIDKETQYF
TRBV2	TRBJ2-1	NA	TRBD2	TGTGCCAGCAGTGAATTTTGGTCGGGTCTAGCGGGATCAAATGAGCAGTTCTTC	CASSEFWSGLAGSNEQFF
TRBV27	TRBJ1-2	NA	TRBD1	TGTGCCAGCAGGGCCGGGGGACAGGGGAACTATGGCTACACCTTC	CASRAGGQGNYGYTF